A selection of T cell receptor beta chains follows, all from one sample in a study of blood T cell repertoires in COVID-19. Some clones are missing from TCRdb's copy, which holds only in-frame ones; the method was immunoSEQ multiplex PCR. The sample yields a few hundred thousand clones, nearly 90% seen once. Sequencing input: peripheral blood. The receptors here all came from a woman aged 25 to 39 with COVID-19, enrolled during active disease. Each CDR3 is given with its conserved first and last residue. The order of the fields is V gene, J gene, CDR3 length, D gene, clone size, CDR3 protein, CDR3 DNA. The D gene is left open where the match is weak. Clone size is given for some rows only: seen once, a few or many times, or a class if the clone is expanded.

>TRBV11-2|TRBJ1-5|15|-|-
CASSLDLGGNQPQHF
TGTGCCAGCAGCTTAGATCTGGGCGGCAATCAGCCCCAGCATTTT
>TRBV27|TRBJ2-7|16|TRBD1|-
CASSATGTGVSYEQYF
TGTGCCAGCAGTGCAACCGGGACAGGGGTCTCCTACGAGCAGTACTTC
>TRBV6-5|TRBJ2-1|15|TRBD1|-
CASSYRDRAYNEQFF
TGTGCCAGCAGTTACAGGGACAGGGCCTACAATGAGCAGTTCTTC
>TRBV29-1|TRBJ2-3|16|TRBD1|-
CSVGLTQGSGTDTQYF
TGCAGCGTAGGCCTAACACAGGGGAGCGGCACAGATACGCAGTATTTT
>TRBV2|TRBJ2-1|15|TRBD1|-
CASSTQGGSYNEQFF
TGTGCCAGCAGCACACAGGGGGGCTCCTACAATGAGCAGTTCTTC
>TRBV18|TRBJ1-2|14|-|-
CASSLTDLGYGYTF
TGTGCCAGCTCACTTACAGATCTCGGCTATGGCTACACCTTC
>TRBV11-2|TRBJ2-7|15|-|-
CASSPIGGFAYEQYF
TGTGCCAGCAGCCCAATCGGGGGTTTCGCCTACGAGCAGTACTTC
>TRBV10-2|TRBJ2-7|16|TRBD2|-
CASSGEGSPGSYEQYF
TGCGCCAGCAGTGGGGAGGGGTCCCCGGGGTCCTACGAGCAGTACTTC
>TRBV5-1|TRBJ1-5|16|-|-
CASSTRTEPSNQPQHF
TGCGCCAGCAGCACTCGGACAGAGCCTAGCAATCAGCCCCAGCATTTT
>TRBV2|TRBJ2-1|14|-|-
CARPGLGGVNEQFF
TGTGCCCGGCCTGGGCTAGGGGGGGTCAATGAGCAGTTCTTC
>TRBV18|TRBJ2-5|13|TRBD1|-
CASSPGQEEAQYF
TGTGCCAGCTCACCTGGACAGGAAGAGGCCCAGTACTTC
>TRBV7-9|TRBJ2-5|11|-|-
CASSFREAQYF
TGTGCCAGCAGCTTCAGGGAGGCCCAGTACTTC
>TRBV12-3/TRBV12-4|TRBJ1-1|13|TRBD1|-
CATYRGSSTEAFF
TGTGCCACCTACAGGGGTTCGAGCACTGAAGCTTTCTTT
>TRBV15|TRBJ1-1|14|-|-
CATSRTGWGTEAFF
TGTGCCACCAGCAGAACAGGGTGGGGCACTGAAGCTTTCTTT
>TRBV6-5|TRBJ1-1|14|-|-
CASSRGHQNTEAFF
TGTGCCAGCAGTCGGGGACACCAAAACACTGAAGCTTTCTTT
>TRBV21-1|TRBJ2-1|14|-|-
CASSNGGDDNEQFF
TGTGCCAGCAGCAACGGCGGGGATGACAATGAGCAGTTCTTC
>TRBV9|TRBJ1-6|16|-|-
CASSPRREPNNSPLHF
TGTGCCAGCAGCCCTAGGAGGGAACCTAATAATTCACCCCTCCACTTT
>TRBV7-9|TRBJ2-3|18|TRBD2|-
CASSSWTSGGAGTDTQYF
TGTGCCAGCAGCTCGTGGACTAGCGGGGGGGCCGGTACAGATACGCAGTATTTT
>TRBV29-1|TRBJ2-1|12|TRBD1|few
CSVLRTGNEQFF
TGCAGCGTTCTCCGGACAGGGAATGAGCAGTTCTTC